These 7 T cell receptor beta chains share one sample of origin, sequenced in a study of T cell responses to AZD1222 COVID-19 vaccine. Assay: immunoSEQ multiplex PCR; the TCRdb copy retains only in-frame clones and omits some. Of 100,000 to 120,000 clones in the sample, approximately 92% are singletons; the top ten hold more than 2%. Sequencing used peripheral blood, obtained 28 days after the second AZD1222 dose. Receptor source: an adult who received the AZD1222 COVID-19 vaccine.

This chain connects TRBV11-3 to TRBJ2-1, with 9 bases lining up with TRBD2. The CDR3 runs 16 residues. V lost 4 bases, J lost 4 bases, and 8 bases stayed unmatched. Looked up from germline, CDR1 is SGHNT and CDR2 is YENEEA. The CDR3 bases are TGTGCCAGCAGCTCCCGGGGAGCGGGGGGATACAATGAGCAGTTCTTC. Translation: CASSSRGAGGYNEQFF.

The rearrangement joins TRBV7-8 to TRBJ2-7; no clear D gene. V lost 2 bases, J lost 5 bases, and 13 bases lay in between. This CDR3 comprises 14 residues. CDR1 is SGHVS and CDR2 is FQNEAQ in the germline V gene. The CDR3, as DNA: TGTGCCAGCAGCTTAACACCCTCCACGGACGAGCAGTACTTC. Its translation: CASSLTPSTDEQYF.

This chain joins TRBV4-1 and TRBJ1-3; 8 bases are a match to TRBD1. Germline CDR1 is MGHRA and CDR2 is YSYEKL. The CDR3 has 17 residues. V trimming: 4 bases; J trimming: 1 base; junction bases outside the gene matches: 9. CDR3 DNA sequence: TGCGCCAGCAGCCCTGGACAGGGCAAACGATCTGGAAACACCATATATTTT. This translates into CASSPGQGKRSGNTIYF.

The chain is built from TRBV19 and TRBJ2-7; 10 nucleotides align to TRBD1. V lost 5 bases and J lost 5; bases outside the gene matches: 6. The germline CDR1 and CDR2 sequences are LNHDA and SQIVND (reference sequence). The CDR3 covers 14 residues. The CDR3 protein is CASSRQGAGDEQYF. The CDR3 DNA reads TGTGCCAGTAGTCGACAGGGGGCTGGGGACGAGCAGTACTTC.

The V gene is TRBV5-4, the J gene TRBJ2-5, with D perhaps assigned TRBD1 or TRBD2 (5 bases each). V lost 0 bases to trimming and J lost 6 bases, with 12 bases between them. CDR3 length equals 14 residues. CDR1 is SGHNT, CDR2 YYREEE, per germline (reference sequence). The CDR3 region is CASSLGDPTQTQYF. The CDR3 DNA follows: TGTGCCAGCAGCTTGGGGGACCCGACGCAGACCCAGTACTTC.

V usage is TRBV7-2 and J usage is TRBJ1-5; TRBD1 agrees at 8 bases. V trimming: 5 bases; J trimming: 3 bases; junction bases outside the gene matches: 6. The CDR3 consists of 15 residues. Per germline, CDR1 SGHTA and CDR2 FQGNSA. This CDR3 is CASSPRTGLNQPQHF. The CDR3 DNA reads as TGTGCCAGCAGCCCACGGACAGGGCTCAATCAGCCCCAGCATTTT. The full variable domain, rest sourced from reference TRBV7-2 and TRBJ1-5, is GAGVSQSPSNKVTEKGKDVELRCDPISGHTALYWYRQSLGQGLEFLIYFQGNSAPDKSGLPSDRFSAERTGGSVSTLTIQRTQQEDSAVYLCASSPRTGLNQPQHFGDGTRLSIL.

The gene calls are TRBV10-2 and TRBJ1-4; D is perhaps TRBD1 (6 bases). The CDR3 is made up of 14 amino acids. Trimming pared 3 bases from V and 8 bases from J, leaving 13 bases between. CDR1 is WSHSY and CDR2 is SAAADI in the germline V gene. The CDR3 reads CASSDRDIEEKLFF. DNA for the CDR3: TGCGCCAGCAGTGATAGGGACATTGAGGAAAAACTGTTTTTT.